This TCR beta chain was identified in a study of cytomegalovirus exposure and HLA in healthy donors. The study, taken as a whole, reports: In an earlier analysis, most TCR beta V segments were productive about 87% or about 30% of the time. Sequencing likely produced, as an artifact, a cluster of highly shared sequence variants. A later analysis linked a missense DCLRE1C variant to TCR beta V- and J-gene trimming.

The V gene end was trimmed by 2 bases and the J gene end by 3 bases; junction bases not matched to a gene: 6. The CDR3 has 17 residues. The V gene's germline CDR1 is SGHRS and CDR2 YFSETQ. 13 Jbeta primers and 60 Vbeta primers were used for the PCR. The assay was immunoSEQ multiplex PCR, and TCRdb's table has in-frame clones only and misses some. The sample shows over 85,000 clones, 60% to 85% of them seen only once. The table lists this clone with a few counts. Its cognate antigen is unknown. This sequence was found in a woman aged 55-70 years in good health and CMV-seropositive. This chain uses TRBV5-1 with TRBJ2-3, with 13 bases fitting TRBD2. The sample was PBMCs. CDR3 DNA: TGCGCCAGCAGCTTCGAGGGACTAGCGGGATTAACAGATACGCAGTATTTT. Protein sequence: CASSFEGLAGLTDTQYF.